This TCR beta chain was identified during a study of shared T cell receptors in the human thymus. Method: immunoSEQ multiplex PCR; TCRdb's copy keeps in-frame clones and lacks some. The sample records hundreds of thousands of clones, around nine tenths being singletons. In germline, CDR1 is LNHDA, CDR2 SQIVND (reference sequence). Trimming took 3 bases from V and 6 from J, leaving 9 bases between them. The CDR3 runs 13 residues. In addition, the sample was reused for a study of human thymus T cells.

The sequenced sample consisted of thymocytes. The receptor was derived from a boy in the first two years of life with a congenital heart defect. This sequence joins TRBV19 and TRBJ1-5; D gene uncertain. In DNA, the CDR3 is TGTGCCAGTAGTATTCCCAGTGCTCAGCCCCAGCATTTT. The encoded protein is CASSIPSAQPQHF.